Reported below is one TCR beta chain. Its cognate antigen has yet to be identified. No qualities accompany the bases; no much larger clone lies one base away. These data originate in a study of shared clonotypes between healthy human individuals (dated by TCRdb to 2018 to 2020). Study-level background: The cohort included three men and a couple of women between 18 and 49 years of age. To estimate repertoire size and how much clonotype sharing occurs between individuals, the study deeply sequenced the blood TCR repertoires of a handful of healthy adults. Leukapheresis yielded between about 0.9 and 10 billion PBMCs per donor. Libraries were prepared and TCR repertoires were sequenced by different laboratories using diverse techniques, in order to increase sequencing depth and limit assay-specific biases. Per donor, three plates each were used for CD4 naive and CD4 memory, two for CD8 naive, and one for CD8 memory.

Results the study describes overall, beyond this receptor: Even with the large sequencing depth, rarefaction of the sorted-subset datasets indicated that sequencing was incomplete. Compared with non-shared clonotypes, clonotypes shared by all four sorted-subset donors had higher generation probabilities. The genetic and exposure-history diversity represented was limited by the small number of donors. Across four donors, around 5.4% of naive CD4, roughly 3.8% of naive CD8, 2% to 2.5% of memory CD4, and 0.3% to 0.45% of memory CD8 clonotypes were shared. Sampling was restricted to blood, and TCR repertoires in tissues likely differ from the TCR repertoires found in blood. Naive subsets generally had larger estimated clonotype richness than memory subsets did. Based on pairwise subsampling, the degree of clonotype sharing among donors was expected to be affected by sequencing depth.

The CDR3 goes from the cysteine to the phenylalanine over 18 residues. Left in the record is the CDR3 DNA by itself, 54 bases read in frame from the first base. The germline V gene yields MGHRA for CDR1 and YSYEKL for CDR2. A distance of 15 bases separates the germline ends of V and J, which lose 0 bases and 0 bases respectively. Healthy HIV-negative adults with no recently reported acute infections or vaccinations were included as donors. Every donor was a Caucasian adult living in Nashville, Tennessee, USA. CD4+ T cells were enriched by magnetic negative selection, after which naive cells were positively selected on CD45RA and the negative fraction was taken as the memory subset. Blood was obtained by leukapheresis, after which PBMCs were separated by Ficoll-Histopaque density gradient centrifugation and cryopreserved in liquid nitrogen vapor phase. Purity and quantity of every magnetically sorted T cell population were checked by analytical flow cytometry. Genomic DNA was isolated from every sorted fraction and measured by UV absorbance on a Nanodrop 2000c.

Using the deep immunoSEQ assay, TCR CDR3 regions were amplified from genomic DNA by multiplex PCR. Extracted genomic DNA from each cell subset was spread evenly across all wells of several immunoSEQ 96-well plates, with each plate serving as a replicate. Each replicate PCR for sorted subsets received roughly 200 ng genomic DNA, equal to about 30,000 T cell genomes. Purified libraries were quantified with a Qubit 3.0 fluorometer, sized on a Bioanalyzer 2100, and re-quantified with the KAPA Library Quantification kit. Every immunoSEQ 96-well plate was sequenced on a separate single-read 150-cycle Illumina NextSeq 550 flow cell. The original pipeline was this. Because only junctional sequences without quality scores were contained in the immunoSEQ output, filtering matching that applied to full-length reads could not be performed. Sequences were annotated with PyIR, a Python wrapper for IgBLAST v1.9, using IMGT germline references to assign V/J genes and CDR3. Reads with weak V/J assignments (E-value above 1e-6), missing CDR3, stop codons, out-of-frame junctions, or ambiguous translated residues were removed. V3J clonotypes were defined as sequences sharing an identical inferred V gene, J gene, and CDR3 amino acid sequence. Percentage overlap between repertoires was computed as shared unique clonotypes divided by the size of the smaller repertoire. Richness of each repertoire was evaluated using RTK rarefaction, the Chao1 estimator, and Recon v2.1 estimates of unobserved clonotypes. Generation probabilities were computed with OLGA for all TCRbeta clonotypes obtained by the gDNA method from a few donors. TCRdb stores this immuneACCESS table with in-frame sequences only. Part of the clones is absent; in the studies checked, under half of the shortfall reflects unresolved V genes, and no reason is known for the rest. V and J calls plus clone size are reproduced from that table; the DNA served to infer D and trimming. The sample table lists 2 million to 2.5 million clones, approximately 96% of them with a count of one. 0.1% to 0.15% of the sample lies in the top ten.

Sequencing was performed on naive CD4+ T cells sorted from blood. Read against the paper, the sample's cell subset or site label means: CD45RA+ positively selected. The chain is encoded by TRBV4-1 joined to TRBJ1-3; a tentative D match to TRBD1 spans 5 bases. The receptor was isolated from a young man in good health. CDR3 sequence: CASSQERGTGPSGNTIYF. The DNA is as follows: TGCGCCAGCAGCCAAGAGAGGGGTACAGGACCCTCTGGAAACACCATATATTTT.